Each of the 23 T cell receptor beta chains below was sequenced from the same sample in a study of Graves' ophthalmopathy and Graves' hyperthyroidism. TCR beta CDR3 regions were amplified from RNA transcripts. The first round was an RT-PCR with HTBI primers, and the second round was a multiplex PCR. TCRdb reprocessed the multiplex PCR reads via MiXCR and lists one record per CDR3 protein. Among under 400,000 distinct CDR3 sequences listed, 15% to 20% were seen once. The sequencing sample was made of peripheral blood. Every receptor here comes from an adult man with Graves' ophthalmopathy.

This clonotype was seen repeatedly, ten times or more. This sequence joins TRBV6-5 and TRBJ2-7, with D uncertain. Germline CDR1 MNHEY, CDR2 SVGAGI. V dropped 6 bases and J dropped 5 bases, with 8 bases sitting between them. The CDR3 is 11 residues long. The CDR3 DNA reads TGTGCCAGCAGGACTCCGGACGAGCAGTACTTC. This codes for CASRTPDEQYF.

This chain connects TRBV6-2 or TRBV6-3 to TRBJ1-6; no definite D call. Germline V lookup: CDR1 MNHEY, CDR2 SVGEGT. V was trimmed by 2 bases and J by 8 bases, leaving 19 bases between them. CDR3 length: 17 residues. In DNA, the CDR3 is TGTGCCAGCAGTTACCGGTCAGATGGGCGAAAGGATTCACCCCTCCACTTT. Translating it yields CASSYRSDGRKDSPLHF.

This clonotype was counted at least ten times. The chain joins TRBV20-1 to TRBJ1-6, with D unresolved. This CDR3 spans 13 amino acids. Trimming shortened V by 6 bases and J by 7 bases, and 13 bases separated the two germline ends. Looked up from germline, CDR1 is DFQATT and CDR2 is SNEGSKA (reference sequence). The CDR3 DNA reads TGCAGTGCCAAGGGCAGTATCAATTCACCCCTCCACTTT. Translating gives CSAKGSINSPLHF.

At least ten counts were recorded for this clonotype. CDR3 sequence: CASTKQGLGTEAFF. DNA of the CDR3: TGTGCCAGCACCAAACAGGGGTTGGGCACTGAAGCTTTCTTT. V and J are TRBV7-2 and TRBJ1-1, with 7 bases identical to TRBD1. The germline CDR1 and CDR2 sequences are SGHTA and FQGNSA. The CDR3 spans 14 residues. V shed 7 bases, J shed 4 bases, and the junction held 9 bases outside the gene matches. Full variable domain (rest looked up from reference TRBV7-2 and TRBJ1-1): GAGVSQSPSNKVTEKGKDVELRCDPISGHTALYWYRQSLGQGLEFLIYFQGNSAPDKSGLPSDRFSAERTGGSVSTLTIQRTQQEDSAVYLCASTKQGLGTEAFFGQGTRLTVV.

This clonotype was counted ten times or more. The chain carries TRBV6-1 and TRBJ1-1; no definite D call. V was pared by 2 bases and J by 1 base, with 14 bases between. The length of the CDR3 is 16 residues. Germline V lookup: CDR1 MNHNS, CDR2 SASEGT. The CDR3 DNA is TGTGCCAGCAGTGAAAATACGTTAGGGCCGAACACTGAAGCTTTCTTT. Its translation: CASSENTLGPNTEAFF.

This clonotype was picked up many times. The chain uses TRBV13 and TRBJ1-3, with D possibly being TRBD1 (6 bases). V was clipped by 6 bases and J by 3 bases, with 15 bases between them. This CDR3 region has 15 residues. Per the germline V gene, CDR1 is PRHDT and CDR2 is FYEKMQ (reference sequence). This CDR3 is CASRQTGSGGNTIYF. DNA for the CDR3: TGTGCCAGCAGACAAACAGGGTCCGGTGGAAACACCATATATTTT.

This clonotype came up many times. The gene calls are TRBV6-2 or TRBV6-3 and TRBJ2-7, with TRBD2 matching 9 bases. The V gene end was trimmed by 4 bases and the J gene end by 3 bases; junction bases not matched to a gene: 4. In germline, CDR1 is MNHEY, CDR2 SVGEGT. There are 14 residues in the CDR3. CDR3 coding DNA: TGTGCCAGCAGTTCCGCGGGGGGGCTCTACGAGCAGTACTTC. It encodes CASSSAGGLYEQYF.

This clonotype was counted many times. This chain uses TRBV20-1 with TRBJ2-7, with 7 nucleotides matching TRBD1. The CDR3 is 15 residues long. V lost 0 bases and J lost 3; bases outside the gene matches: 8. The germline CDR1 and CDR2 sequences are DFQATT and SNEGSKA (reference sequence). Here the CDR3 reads CSARDQTGVSYEQYF. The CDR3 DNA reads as TGCAGTGCTAGAGATCAAACAGGGGTTAGCTACGAGCAGTACTTC.

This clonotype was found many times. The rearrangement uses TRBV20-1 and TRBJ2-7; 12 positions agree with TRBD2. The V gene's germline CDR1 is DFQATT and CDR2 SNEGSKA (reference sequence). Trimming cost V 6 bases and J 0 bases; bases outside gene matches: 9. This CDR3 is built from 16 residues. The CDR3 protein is CSARLAGDPSSYEQYF. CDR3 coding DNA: TGCAGTGCCCGACTAGCGGGGGACCCTAGCTCCTACGAGCAGTACTTC.

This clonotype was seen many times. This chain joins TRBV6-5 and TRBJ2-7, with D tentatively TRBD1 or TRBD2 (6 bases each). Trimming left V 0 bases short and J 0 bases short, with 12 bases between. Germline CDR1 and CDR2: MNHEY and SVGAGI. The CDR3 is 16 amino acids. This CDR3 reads CASSYSRWGASYEQYF. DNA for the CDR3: TGTGCCAGCAGTTACTCGAGGTGGGGGGCCTCCTACGAGCAGTACTTC.

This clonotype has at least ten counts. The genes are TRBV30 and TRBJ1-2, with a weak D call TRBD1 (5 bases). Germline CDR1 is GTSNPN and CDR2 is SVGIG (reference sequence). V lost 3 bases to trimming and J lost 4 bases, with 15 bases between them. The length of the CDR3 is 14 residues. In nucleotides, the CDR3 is TGTGCCTGGAGCCGGTCCCTCGGGGGCTATGGCTACACCTTC. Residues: CAWSRSLGGYGYTF.

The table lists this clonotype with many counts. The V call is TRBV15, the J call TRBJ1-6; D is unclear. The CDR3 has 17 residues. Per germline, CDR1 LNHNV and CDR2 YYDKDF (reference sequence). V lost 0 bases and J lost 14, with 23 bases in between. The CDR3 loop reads CATSRDFGAASSPTLHF. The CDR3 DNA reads TGTGCCACCAGCAGAGATTTTGGCGCAGCCAGCAGTCCCACCCTCCACTTT.

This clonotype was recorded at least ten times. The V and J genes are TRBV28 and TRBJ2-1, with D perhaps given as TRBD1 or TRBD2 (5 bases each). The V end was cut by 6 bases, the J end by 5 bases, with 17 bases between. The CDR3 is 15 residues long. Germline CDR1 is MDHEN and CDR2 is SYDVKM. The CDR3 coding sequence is TGTGCCAGCAGAGCGTGGGACGGTGAAGACAATGAGCAGTTCTTC. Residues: CASRAWDGEDNEQFF.

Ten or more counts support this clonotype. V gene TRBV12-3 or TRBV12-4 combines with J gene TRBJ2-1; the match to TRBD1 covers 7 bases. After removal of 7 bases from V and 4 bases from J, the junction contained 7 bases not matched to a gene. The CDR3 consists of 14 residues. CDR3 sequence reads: CASTRDSGYNEQFF. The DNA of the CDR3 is TGTGCCAGCACCCGGGACAGTGGGTACAATGAGCAGTTCTTC.

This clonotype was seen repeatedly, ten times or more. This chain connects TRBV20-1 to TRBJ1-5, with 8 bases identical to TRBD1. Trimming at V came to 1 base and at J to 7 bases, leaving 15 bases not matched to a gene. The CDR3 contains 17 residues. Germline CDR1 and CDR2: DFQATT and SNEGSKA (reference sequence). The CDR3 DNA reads TGCAGTGCTAGAGGATTGGGGGTGACAGGGGTTCTGCAGCCCCAGCATTTT. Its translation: CSARGLGVTGVLQPQHF.

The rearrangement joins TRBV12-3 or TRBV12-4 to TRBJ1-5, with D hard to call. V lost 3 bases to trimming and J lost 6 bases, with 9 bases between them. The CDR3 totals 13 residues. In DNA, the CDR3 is TGTGCCAGCAGTTTTGGGCAAGTTCAGCCCCAGCATTTT. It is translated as CASSFGQVQPQHF.

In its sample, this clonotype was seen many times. Written as DNA, the CDR3 is TGTGCCAGCGGACTAGCGGGAATGAACACCGGGGAGCTGTTTTTT. Its protein is CASGLAGMNTGELFF. This rearrangement joins TRBV28 to TRBJ2-2; 12 bases are a match to TRBD2. CDR1 and CDR2 (germline): MDHEN, SYDVKM. Trimming took 8 bases from V and 1 from J; bases not matched to a gene: 2. The CDR3 runs 15 residues.

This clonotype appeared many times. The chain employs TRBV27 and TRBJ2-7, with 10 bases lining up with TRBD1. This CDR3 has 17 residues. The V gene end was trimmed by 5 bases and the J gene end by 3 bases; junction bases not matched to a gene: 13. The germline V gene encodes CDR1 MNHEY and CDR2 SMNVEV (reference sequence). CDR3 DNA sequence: TGTGCCAGCAGTAAACGCGGAGCCGGGACAGGGGACTACGAGCAGTACTTC. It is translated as CASSKRGAGTGDYEQYF.

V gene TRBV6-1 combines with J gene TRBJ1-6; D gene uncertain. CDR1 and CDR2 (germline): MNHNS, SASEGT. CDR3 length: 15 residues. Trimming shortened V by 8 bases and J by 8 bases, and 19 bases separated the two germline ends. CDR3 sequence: CASSPLQDWDSPLHF. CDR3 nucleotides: TGTGCCAGCTCCCCCCTGCAGGACTGGGATTCACCCCTCCACTTT.

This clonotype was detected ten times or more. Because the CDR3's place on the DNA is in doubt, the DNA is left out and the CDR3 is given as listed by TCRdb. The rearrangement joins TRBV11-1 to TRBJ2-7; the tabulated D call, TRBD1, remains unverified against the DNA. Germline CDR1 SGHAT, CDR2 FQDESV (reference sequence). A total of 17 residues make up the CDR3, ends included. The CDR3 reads CASSFGNGAFSSYEQYF.

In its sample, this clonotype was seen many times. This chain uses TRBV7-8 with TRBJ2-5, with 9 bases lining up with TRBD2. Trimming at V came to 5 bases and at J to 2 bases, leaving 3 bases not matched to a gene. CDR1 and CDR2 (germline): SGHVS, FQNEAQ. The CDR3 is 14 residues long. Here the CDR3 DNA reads TGTGCCAGCAGCATCCTAGCGGGGCAAGAGACCCAGTACTTC. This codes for CASSILAGQETQYF.

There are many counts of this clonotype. The CDR3 protein is CASSLDLGQIQETQYF. In DNA, the CDR3 is TGTGCCAGCAGCTTAGATTTAGGGCAGATCCAAGAGACCCAGTACTTC. The chain is built from TRBV11-2 and TRBJ2-5; D ambiguous. The CDR3 has 16 amino acids. V lost 0 bases to trimming and J lost 1 base, with 12 bases between them. Germline V gene sequence: CDR1 SGHAT, CDR2 FQNNGV.

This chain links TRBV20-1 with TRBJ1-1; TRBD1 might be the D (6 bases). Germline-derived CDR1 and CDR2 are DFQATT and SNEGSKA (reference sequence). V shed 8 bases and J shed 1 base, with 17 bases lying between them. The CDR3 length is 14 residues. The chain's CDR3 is CSPRTTGTNTEAFF. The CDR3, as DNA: TGCAGTCCCCGAACCACAGGGACGAACACTGAAGCTTTCTTT.